The 15 T cell receptor beta chains below all came from one sample that was sequenced in a study of blood T cell repertoires in COVID-19. TCRdb's table, derived via immunoSEQ multiplex PCR, lists solely in-frame clones and lacks some. The table includes more than 65,000 clones, about 79% detected once. The sequenced sample was peripheral blood. The receptors shown here come from a woman aged 50 to 60 with acute or convalescent COVID-19.

This clone appeared a few times. The chain combines TRBV7-3 with TRBJ1-6; no clear D gene. Germline V gene data show CDR1 as SGHTA and CDR2 as FQGTGA. Between the trimmed V and J ends, which lost 2 bases and 7 bases, there was a span of 9 bases. The CDR3 covers 14 residues. The CDR3 protein is CASSLGRSNSPLHF. The CDR3 DNA reads TGTGCCAGCAGCTTAGGTCGGTCAAATTCACCCCTCCACTTT.

The chain has TRBV23-1 and TRBJ1-2; 12 bases map to TRBD1. TRBV23-1 is annotated as an ORF whose role is uncertain. The length of the CDR3 is 18 residues. Trimming took 3 bases from V and 4 from J; bases not matched to a gene: 12. CDR3 region: CASSQSAPGTGGFYGYTF. The CDR3 DNA reads as TGCGCCAGCAGTCAGTCTGCCCCCGGGACAGGGGGCTTCTATGGCTACACCTTC.

The chain uses TRBV7-2 and TRBJ1-6, with 7 bases lining up with TRBD1. V lost 6 bases to trimming and J lost 4 bases; unmatched junction nucleotides: 9. CDR3 length: 16 residues. Germline lookup yields CDR1 SGHTA and CDR2 FQGNSA. The CDR3 DNA follows: TGTGCCAGCAGTCCGGGTGGGACAGCTTATAATTCACCCCTCCACTTT. This sequence encodes CASSPGGTAYNSPLHF.

This clone was recorded once. The chain links TRBV7-2 to TRBJ2-1; 7 positions match TRBD2. The CDR3 is 12 residues long. Germline trimming cut 5 bases from V and 15 bases from J; bases unmatched to any gene: 10. CDR1 and CDR2 (germline): SGHTA, FQGNSA. DNA of the CDR3: TGTGCCAGCAGCCCTGGGGGGGTTTTGTTGTTCTTC. As protein: CASSPGGVLLFF.

The chain has TRBV6-4 and TRBJ1-4; unclear D gene. In germline, CDR1 is MRHNA, CDR2 SNTAGT. The CDR3 extends over 13 amino acids. V was cut by 7 bases and J by 8 bases, with 14 bases left in between. This chain's CDR3 is CASTGIEGEKLFF. CDR3 DNA sequence: TGTGCCAGCACGGGGATAGAGGGAGAAAAACTGTTTTTT.

The chain employs TRBV6-6 and TRBJ2-5; D unclear. The CDR3 length is 13 residues. The germline V gene has CDR1 MNHNY and CDR2 SVGAGI (reference sequence). The V end lost 1 base, the J end lost 5 bases, and 8 bases lay between the germline ends. Here the CDR3 DNA reads TGTGCCAGCAGTTACTGGTATAGTGAGACCCAGTACTTC. Its translation is CASSYWYSETQYF.

This rearrangement joins TRBV28 to TRBJ2-3; tentative D call: TRBD1 (5 bases). The V and J ends lost 1 base and 3 bases respectively, with 14 bases between them. The CDR3 is made up of 16 amino acids. Germline V CDR1 and CDR2: MDHEN, SYDVKM. Here the CDR3 reads CASSLFAREVTDTQYF. In DNA form, the CDR3 reads TGTGCCAGCAGTTTATTTGCCAGGGAAGTGACAGATACGCAGTATTTT.

The J gene is TRBJ2-7, the V gene TRBV20-1, with 8 bases that match TRBD2. V lost 3 bases and J lost 2; bases outside the gene matches: 15. This CDR3 has 17 amino acids. CDR1 is DFQATT, CDR2 SNEGSKA, per germline (reference sequence). CDR3 sequence reads: CSASTRSGGREPYEQYF. CDR3 in DNA: TGCAGTGCTAGTACCCGATCGGGGGGGCGGGAACCCTACGAGCAGTACTTC.

This clone was detected a few times. The rearrangement links TRBV14 to TRBJ1-1; TRBD1 agrees at 7 bases. Looked up from germline, CDR1 is SGHDN and CDR2 is FVKESK. CDR3 length: 15 amino acids. V trimming: 4 bases; J trimming: 1 base; junction bases outside the gene matches: 6. In nucleotides, the CDR3 is TGTGCCAGCAGCCCTGAGACAGGGTGGAACACTGAAGCTTTCTTT. This translates into CASSPETGWNTEAFF.

The chain has TRBV5-6 and TRBJ2-3, with 8 bases aligning to TRBD2. The germline CDR1 and CDR2 sequences are SGHDT and YYEEEE. The length of the CDR3 is 16 residues. The junction had 11 bases not matched to a gene; V was cut back by 3 bases and J by 5 bases. DNA of the CDR3: TGTGCCAGCAGCTGGGGTGACGGGGGGGCAGGAGATACGCAGTATTTT. This translates into CASSWGDGGAGDTQYF.

This clone was picked up a small number of times. The J gene is TRBJ1-5, the V gene TRBV5-6; no reliable D call. This CDR3 has 13 residues. V lost 0 bases and J lost 7, with 8 bases in between. In germline, CDR1 is SGHDT, CDR2 YYEEEE. CDR3 DNA sequence: TGTGCCAGCAGCTTGGCCCGTATGCAGCCCCAGCATTTT. Translation gives CASSLARMQPQHF.

The chain couples TRBV6-5 to TRBJ1-2, with D possibly matching TRBD1 (5 bases). The ends were cut back, 6 bases at V and 10 bases at J, with 12 bases in the middle. This CDR3 spans 11 amino acids. CDR1 and CDR2 (germline): MNHEY, SVGAGI. The chain's CDR3 is CASSTGGVYTF. The CDR3, as DNA: TGTGCCAGCAGCACGGGGGGAGTCTACACCTTC.

The CDR3 is CASSETGRVEETQYF. CDR3 DNA: TGTGCCAGCAGCGAGACAGGGCGGGTGGAAGAGACCCAGTACTTC. The chain has TRBV9 and TRBJ2-5, with 7 nucleotides matching TRBD1. The CDR3 has 15 residues. The V segment lost 3 bases and the J segment 3 bases; nucleotides outside the gene matches: 8. The germline gives CDR1 SGDLS, CDR2 YYNGEE.

V gene TRBV7-3 combines with J gene TRBJ1-6; D not resolved. Germline V gene data show CDR1 as SGHTA and CDR2 as FQGTGA. V lost 1 base and J lost 4, with 11 bases in between. CDR3 length: 16 residues. Here the CDR3 DNA reads TGTGCCAGCAGCTTAAGCTCCCGGGATTATAATTCACCCCTCCACTTT. Translated: CASSLSSRDYNSPLHF. The complete variable domain, with remaining parts taken from reference TRBV7-3 and TRBJ1-6, reads GAGVSQTPSNKVTEKGKYVELRCDPISGHTALYWYRQSLGQGPEFLIYFQGTGAADDSGLPNDRFFAVRPEGSVSTLKIQRTERGDSAVYLCASSLSSRDYNSPLHFGNGTRLTVT.

The rearrangement joins TRBV5-1 to TRBJ2-7; the match to TRBD2 covers 12 bases. Germline CDR1 reads SGHRS; CDR2 reads YFSETQ. The CDR3 has 15 amino acids. V trimming: 1 base; J trimming: 3 bases; junction bases outside the gene matches: 2. The CDR3, as DNA: TGCGCCAGCAGCTTGACGGGACTAGCGGGCTACGAGCAGTACTTC. Translating gives CASSLTGLAGYEQYF.